This TCR beta chain came from a study of blood T cell repertoires in COVID-19 (TCRdb year 2020). In the study overall: Samples from collaborators originated in the United States, Italy and Spain and spanned both the acute and convalescent phases of COVID-19. The material from the prospective study consisted of cDNA or gDNA derived from T cells, B-cell-depleted T cells, or PBMCs. The dataset comprised deeply sampled blood TCRbeta repertoires from subjects exposed to, actively infected with, or recovered from COVID-19. The repertoires were made available in a free public database intended to serve as a resource for research on the immune response to SARS-CoV-2. The samples were drawn from the first 160 participants of the ongoing ImmuneRACE study and from some 1,300 subjects provided by 6 global collaborators. A de-identified subject ID, COVID-19 status, age in years and sex were almost always included in the sample metadata. Where available, HLA class I and class II types were obtained from metadata supplied by the sample provider rather than from assay-based typing. Results the study describes overall, beyond this receptor: How much clinical and demographic metadata was included differed by source and by participant, and the metadata was provided uncurated.

At one collaborating source in Seattle, patients were enrolled during active infection and were followed longitudinally through the course of disease. Each collaborating institution followed its own protocols to collect whole blood in K2EDTA tubes. For TCRbeta analysis, collaborators shipped samples as frozen whole blood, isolated PBMCs, or DNA extracted from either of those sample types. TCRbeta CDR3 regions were amplified from genomic DNA by means of the immunoSEQ Assay, a bias-controlled multiplex PCR. Processing in the source paper ran as follows. Within the assay, amplification of reference gene primers was used to estimate how many nucleated cells each sample contained. Sequence reads were collapsed and filtered to measure the absolute abundance of every unique TCRbeta CDR3 rearrangement. For each sample, productive Simpson clonality was calculated as the square root of Simpson's diversity index across productive rearrangements. TCRdb mirrors the immuneACCESS table, restricted to in-frame sequences. Some clones are absent from its copies; in checked studies, under half trace to an unresolved V gene, and the reason for the others is unknown. The D gene and trimming were derived from the DNA, and the V and J assignments and clone size from that table. The sample table shows 120,000 to 150,000 clones, and approximately 83% are seen once. About 8% of the sample belongs to the ten largest clones.

For this clone: Its antigen is not yet known. No much larger clone exists at a distance of one base, and base qualities are not known.

A distance of 16 bases separates the germline ends of V and J, which lose 1 base and 8 bases respectively. The cysteine opens and the phenylalanine closes a CDR3 of 15 amino acids. The DNA shown is the 45-base CDR3, in frame from base 1. The germline V gene yields KGHDR for CDR1 and SFDVKD for CDR2. The receptor chain draws on TRBV24-1 and TRBJ1-2; TRBD1 is perhaps the D gene, given 6 matching bases. The TCR was taken from a woman aged 60-75 years with COVID-19, enrolled during active disease. Material: peripheral blood. Here the CDR3 is given as CATSDFGTGIGGYTF. The nucleotide sequence is given as TGTGCCACCAGTGATTTCGGCACAGGGATAGGGGGCTACACCTTC.